This TCR beta chain is drawn from a study of blood T cell repertoires in COVID-19. Sequencing was performed with immunoSEQ multiplex PCR; in TCRdb, only in-frame clones are kept and a portion is missing. Of 350,000 or so clones in the sample, roughly 89% were seen once. Enrolment of Seattle patients took place during active infection, and they were followed longitudinally. CDR1 and CDR2 from the germline V gene are MRHNA and SNTAGT. Trimming took 6 bases from V and 4 from J; bases not matched to a gene: 9. There are 15 residues in the CDR3. Sequencing input: peripheral blood. The rearrangement uses TRBV6-4 and TRBJ2-1; 7 positions agree with TRBD2. The clonotype comes from an older woman with COVID-19, enrolled during active disease. The chain's CDR3 is CASSQEAGDYNEQFF. CDR3 DNA: TGTGCCAGCAGCCAGGAGGCGGGGGATTACAATGAGCAGTTCTTC.